This note documents a single T cell receptor (beta chain) sequence. Per germline, CDR1 MNHEY and CDR2 SVGAGI. The CDR3 runs 14 residues. Multiplex touch-down PCR amplified TRB using TRB-A and TRB-B pools in one tube. Reanalyzing the multiplex PCR reads, TCRdb keeps one entry per CDR3 protein, without DNA. The listing contains more than 12,000 distinct CDR3 sequences. TRB was amplified from roughly 270 ng of peripheral blood genomic DNA per sample. The record originates from a study of T cell clusters in autoimmune cytopenias. These data were also filed under a second study, of T cell repertoires in aging, cancer and after chemotherapy.

Specimen: peripheral blood. This TCR was sampled from a human donor in good health. The chain couples TRBV6-5 to TRBJ2-7; the D gene TCRdb calls, TRBD1, cannot be checked with no DNA. CDR3 region: CASIKSRGRYEQYF.